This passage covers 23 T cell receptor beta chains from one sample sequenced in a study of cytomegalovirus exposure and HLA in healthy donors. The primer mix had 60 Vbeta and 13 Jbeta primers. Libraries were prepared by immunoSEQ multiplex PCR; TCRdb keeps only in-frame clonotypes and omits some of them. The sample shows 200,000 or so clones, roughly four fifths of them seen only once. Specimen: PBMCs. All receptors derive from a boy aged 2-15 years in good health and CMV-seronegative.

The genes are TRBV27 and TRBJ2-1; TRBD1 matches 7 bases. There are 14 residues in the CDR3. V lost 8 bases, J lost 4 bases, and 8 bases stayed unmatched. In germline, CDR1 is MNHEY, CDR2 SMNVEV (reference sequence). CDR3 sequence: CASASTGLYNEQFF. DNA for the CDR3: TGTGCCAGCGCATCGACAGGGCTGTACAATGAGCAGTTCTTC.

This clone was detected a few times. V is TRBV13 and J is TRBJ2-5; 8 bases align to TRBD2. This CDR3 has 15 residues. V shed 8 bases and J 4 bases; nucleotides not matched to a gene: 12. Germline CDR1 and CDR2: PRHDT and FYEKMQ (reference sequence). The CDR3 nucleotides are TGTGCCAGCTCCCTCAGGCGGGGGGAGGGAGAGACCCAGTACTTC. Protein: CASSLRRGEGETQYF.

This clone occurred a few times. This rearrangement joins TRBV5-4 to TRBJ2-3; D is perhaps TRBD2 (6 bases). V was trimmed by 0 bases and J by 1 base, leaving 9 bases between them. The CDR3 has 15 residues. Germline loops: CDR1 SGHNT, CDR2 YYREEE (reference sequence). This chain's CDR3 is CASSLDSGGTDTQYF. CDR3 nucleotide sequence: TGTGCCAGCAGCTTGGATTCGGGGGGCACAGATACGCAGTATTTT.

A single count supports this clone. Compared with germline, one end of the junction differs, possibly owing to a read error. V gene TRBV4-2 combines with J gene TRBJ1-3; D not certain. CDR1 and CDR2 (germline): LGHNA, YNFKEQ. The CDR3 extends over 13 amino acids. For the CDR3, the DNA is TGTGCCAGCAGCCTCCCAATTGGAGACACCATATATTTT. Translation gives CASSLPIGDTIYF.

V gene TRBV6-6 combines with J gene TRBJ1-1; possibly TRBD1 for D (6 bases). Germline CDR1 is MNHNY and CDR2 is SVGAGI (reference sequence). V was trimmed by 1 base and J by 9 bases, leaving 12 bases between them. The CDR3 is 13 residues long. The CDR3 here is CASSYLNQGQAFF. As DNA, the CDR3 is TGTGCCAGCAGTTACTTGAACCAGGGGCAAGCTTTCTTT.

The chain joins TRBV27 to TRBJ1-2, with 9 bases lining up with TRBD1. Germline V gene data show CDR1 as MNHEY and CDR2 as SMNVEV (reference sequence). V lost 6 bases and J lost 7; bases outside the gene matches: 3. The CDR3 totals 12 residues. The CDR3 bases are TGTGCCAGCAGGGGACAGGGACCTGGCTACACCTTC. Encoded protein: CASRGQGPGYTF.

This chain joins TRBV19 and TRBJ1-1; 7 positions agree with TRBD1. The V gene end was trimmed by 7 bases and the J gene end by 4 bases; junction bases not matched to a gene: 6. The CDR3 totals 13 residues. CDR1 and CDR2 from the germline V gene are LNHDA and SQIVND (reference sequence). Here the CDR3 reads CASNGAGGTEAFF. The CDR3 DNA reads TGTGCCAGTAATGGGGCAGGGGGCACTGAAGCTTTCTTT.

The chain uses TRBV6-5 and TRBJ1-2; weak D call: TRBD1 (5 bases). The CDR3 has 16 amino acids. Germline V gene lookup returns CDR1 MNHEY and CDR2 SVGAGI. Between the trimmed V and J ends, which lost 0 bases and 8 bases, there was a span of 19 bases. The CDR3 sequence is CASSYSKGRGERGYTF. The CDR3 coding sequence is TGTGCCAGCAGTTACTCTAAGGGTAGGGGTGAACGCGGCTACACCTTC.

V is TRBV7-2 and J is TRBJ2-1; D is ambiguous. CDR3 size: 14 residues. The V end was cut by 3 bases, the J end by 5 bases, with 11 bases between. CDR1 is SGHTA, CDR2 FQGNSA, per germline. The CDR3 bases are TGTGCCAGCAGCTTTTTCGCGGATGACAATGAGCAGTTCTTC. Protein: CASSFFADDNEQFF. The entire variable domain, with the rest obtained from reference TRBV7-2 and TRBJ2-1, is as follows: GAGVSQSPSNKVTEKGKDVELRCDPISGHTALYWYRQSLGQGLEFLIYFQGNSAPDKSGLPSDRFSAERTGGSVSTLTIQRTQQEDSAVYLCASSFFADDNEQFFGPGTRLTVL.

CDR3 in DNA: TGTGCCAGCAGCTTCGGGTTAGCGGGGCGAGAGACCCAGTACTTC. Protein: CASSFGLAGRETQYF. The V call is TRBV5-4, the J call TRBJ2-5; 8 bases match TRBD2. V was pared by 2 bases and J by 4 bases, with 7 bases of the junction left unmatched. Germline V gene sequence: CDR1 SGHNT, CDR2 YYREEE (reference sequence). The CDR3 spans 15 residues.

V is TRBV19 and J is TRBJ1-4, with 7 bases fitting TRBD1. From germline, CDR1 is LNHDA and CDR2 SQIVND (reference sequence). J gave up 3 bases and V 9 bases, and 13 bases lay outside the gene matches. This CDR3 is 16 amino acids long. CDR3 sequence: CASRLGDRTANEKLFF. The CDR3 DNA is TGTGCCAGCCGCTTGGGGGACAGAACAGCTAATGAAAAACTGTTTTTT.

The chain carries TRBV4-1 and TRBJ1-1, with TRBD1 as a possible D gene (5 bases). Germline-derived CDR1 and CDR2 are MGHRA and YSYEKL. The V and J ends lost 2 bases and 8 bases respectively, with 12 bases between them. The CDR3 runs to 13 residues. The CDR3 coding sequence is TGCGCCAGCAGCCAATCGGGGGTGAAAGAAGCTTTCTTT. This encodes CASSQSGVKEAFF.

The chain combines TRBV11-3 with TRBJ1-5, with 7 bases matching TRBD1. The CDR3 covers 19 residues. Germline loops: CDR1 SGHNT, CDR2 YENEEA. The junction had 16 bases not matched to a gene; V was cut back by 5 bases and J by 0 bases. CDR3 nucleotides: TGTGCCAGCAGCCCTGGAAGGGACAGTTCTCTTTATAGCAATCAGCCCCAGCATTTT. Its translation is CASSPGRDSSLYSNQPQHF.

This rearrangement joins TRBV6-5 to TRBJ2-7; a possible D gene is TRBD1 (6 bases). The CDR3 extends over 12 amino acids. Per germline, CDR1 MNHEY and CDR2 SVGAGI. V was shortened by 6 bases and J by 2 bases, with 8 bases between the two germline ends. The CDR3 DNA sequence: TGTGCCAGCAGACAGGGACCCTACGAGCAGTACTTC. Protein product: CASRQGPYEQYF.

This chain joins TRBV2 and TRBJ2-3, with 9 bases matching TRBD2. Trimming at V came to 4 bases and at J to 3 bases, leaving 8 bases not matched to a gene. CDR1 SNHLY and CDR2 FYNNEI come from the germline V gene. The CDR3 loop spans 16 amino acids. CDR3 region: CASSVGRGGRTDTQYF. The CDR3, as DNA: TGTGCCAGCAGTGTAGGGCGGGGGGGCCGGACAGATACGCAGTATTTT.

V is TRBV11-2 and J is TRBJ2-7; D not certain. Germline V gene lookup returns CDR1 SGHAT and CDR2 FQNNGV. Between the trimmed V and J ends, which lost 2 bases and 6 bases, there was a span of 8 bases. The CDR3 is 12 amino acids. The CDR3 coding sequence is TGTGCCAGCAGCTTAATCCGCGGCGAGCAGTACTTC. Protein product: CASSLIRGEQYF.

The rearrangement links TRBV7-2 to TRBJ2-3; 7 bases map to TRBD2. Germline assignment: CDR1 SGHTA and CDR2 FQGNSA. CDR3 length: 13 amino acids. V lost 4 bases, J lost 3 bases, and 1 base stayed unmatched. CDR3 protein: CASSWGGTDTQYF. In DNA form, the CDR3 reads TGTGCCAGCAGCTGGGGGGGAACAGATACGCAGTATTTT. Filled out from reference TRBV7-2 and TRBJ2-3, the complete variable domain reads GAGVSQSPSNKVTEKGKDVELRCDPISGHTALYWYRQSLGQGLEFLIYFQGNSAPDKSGLPSDRFSAERTGGSVSTLTIQRTQQEDSAVYLCASSWGGTDTQYFGPGTRLTVL.

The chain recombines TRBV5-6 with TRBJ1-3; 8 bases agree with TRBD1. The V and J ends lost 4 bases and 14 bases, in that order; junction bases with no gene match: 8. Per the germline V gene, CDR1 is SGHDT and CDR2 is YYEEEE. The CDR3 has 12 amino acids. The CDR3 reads CASSRTGSNLYF. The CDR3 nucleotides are TGTGCCAGCAGCCGGACAGGGAGCAACCTATATTTT.

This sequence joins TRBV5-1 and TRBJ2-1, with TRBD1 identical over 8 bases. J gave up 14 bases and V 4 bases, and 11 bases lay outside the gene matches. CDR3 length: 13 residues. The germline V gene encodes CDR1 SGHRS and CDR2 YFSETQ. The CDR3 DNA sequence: TGCGCCAGCAGCCCTAAGACCGGACAGGGTGAGTTCTTC. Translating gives CASSPKTGQGEFF.

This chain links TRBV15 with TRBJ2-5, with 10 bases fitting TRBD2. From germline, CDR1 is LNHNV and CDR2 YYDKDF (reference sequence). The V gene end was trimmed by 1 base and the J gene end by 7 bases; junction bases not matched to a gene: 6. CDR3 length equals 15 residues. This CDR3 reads CATSRAGTSDGTQYF. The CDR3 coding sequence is TGTGCCACCAGCAGAGCCGGGACTAGCGACGGGACCCAGTACTTC.

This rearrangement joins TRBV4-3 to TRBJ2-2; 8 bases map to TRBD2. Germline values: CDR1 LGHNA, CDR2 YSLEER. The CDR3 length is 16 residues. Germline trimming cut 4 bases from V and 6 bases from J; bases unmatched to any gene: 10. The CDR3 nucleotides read TGCGCCAGCAGCCCGGTAGATGGTAGCGGGGCCGGGGAGCTGTTTTTT. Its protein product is CASSPVDGSGAGELFF.

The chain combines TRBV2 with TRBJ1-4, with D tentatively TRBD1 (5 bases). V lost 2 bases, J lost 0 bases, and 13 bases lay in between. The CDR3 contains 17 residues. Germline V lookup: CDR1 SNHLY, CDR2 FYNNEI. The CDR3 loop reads CASSELGQIATNEKLFF. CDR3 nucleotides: TGTGCCAGCAGTGAACTGGGGCAGATTGCAACTAATGAAAAACTGTTTTTT.

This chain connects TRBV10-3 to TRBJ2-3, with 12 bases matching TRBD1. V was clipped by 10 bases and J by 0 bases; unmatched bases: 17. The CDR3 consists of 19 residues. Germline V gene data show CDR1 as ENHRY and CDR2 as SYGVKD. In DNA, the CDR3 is TGTGCCACCCAGGGACAGGGGGCTGTGTCTCAATCGAGCACAGATACGCAGTATTTT. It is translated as CATQGQGAVSQSSTDTQYF.